These T cell receptor beta chains were read from a single sample in a study of control samples from healthy donors and cancer patients. Data came from immunoSEQ multiplex PCR; TCRdb stores just in-frame clones and leaves some out. The profile shows just over 90,000 clones, approximately 86% of them singletons. The material sequenced was blood. Receptors originate from a woman between 50 and 59 years old in good health. Both conserved end residues are part of each CDR3. The D gene is left open where the match is weak. The size entry is marked missing in some rows and otherwise reads once, few, many or a size class.

>TRBD2|TRBV5-1|TRBJ2-5|few
CASSLTGGTKETQYF
TGCGCCAGCAGCTTGACGGGAGGGACAAAAGAGACCCAGTACTTC
>.|TRBV5-4|TRBJ2-2|.
CASSLRLAWNTGELFF
TGTGCCAGCAGCTTGCGGCTAGCGTGGAACACCGGGGAGCTGTTTTTT
>.|TRBV28|TRBJ1-1|.
CASSPLAQGATEAFF
TGTGCCAGCAGCCCTCTGGCCCAAGGGGCCACTGAAGCTTTCTTT
>.|TRBV7-9|TRBJ1-1|.
CASSLFGDTEAFF
TGTGCCAGCAGCTTATTCGGGGACACTGAAGCTTTCTTT
>TRBD1|TRBV13|TRBJ1-6|.
CASSYGQENSPLHF
TGTGCCAGCAGCTACGGACAGGAAAATTCACCCCTCCACTTT
>.|TRBV15|TRBJ2-7|few
CATSRDWRKSSGEQYF
TGTGCCACCAGCAGAGATTGGAGGAAGAGCTCGGGCGAGCAGTACTTC
>TRBD2|TRBV11-2|TRBJ2-3|.
CASSYSSGPGTDTQYF
TGTGCCAGCAGCTACTCTAGCGGGCCGGGCACAGATACGCAGTATTTT
>TRBD1|TRBV6-6|TRBJ2-7|.
CASSSDRALPRF
TGTGCCAGCAGTTCCGACAGGGCCCTACCAAGGTTC
>.|TRBV28|TRBJ1-2|.
CASSSPYSASYGYTF
TGTGCCAGCAGTTCCCCGTATTCCGCTTCCTATGGCTACACCTTC
>.|TRBV5-6|TRBJ1-5|.
CASSLDQGQPQHF
TGTGCCAGCAGCTTGGACCAGGGCCAGCCCCAGCATTTT
>TRBD1|TRBV19|TRBJ1-4|many
CASSLLQGVEKLFF
TGTGCCAGTAGTCTCTTACAGGGGGTTGAAAAACTGTTTTTT
>TRBD1|TRBV10-1|TRBJ2-3|.
CASSEWGGQGVDTQYF
TGCGCCAGCAGTGAGTGGGGGGGACAGGGAGTAGATACGCAGTATTTT
>.|TRBV3-1/TRBV3-2|TRBJ2-5|.
CASSQDLRHQETQYF
TGTGCCAGCAGCCAAGATCTGCGCCATCAAGAGACCCAGTACTTC
>TRBD2|TRBV7-2|TRBJ2-3|.
CASSAASGGLRDTQYF
TGTGCCAGCAGTGCAGCTAGCGGGGGATTACGAGATACGCAGTATTTT
>.|TRBV19|TRBJ1-2|.
CASSPTDGLRGYTF
TGTGCCAGTAGTCCCACCGACGGCCTTAGAGGCTACACCTTC
>.|TRBV9|TRBJ2-1|.
CASAPGGGGNEQFF
TGTGCCAGCGCCCCGGGGGGAGGGGGCAATGAGCAGTTCTTC
>.|TRBV10-2|TRBJ1-1|.
CASGEGGTEAFF
TGCGCCAGCGGGGAGGGAGGCACTGAAGCTTTCTTT
>TRBD2|TRBV5-4|TRBJ2-7|.
CASSLGLAGGLSYEQYF
TGTGCCAGCAGCTTGGGGCTAGCGGGAGGATTATCCTACGAGCAGTACTTC
>TRBD1|TRBV19|TRBJ1-2|many
CASRTWDRRNYGYTF
TGTGCCAGTAGGACCTGGGACAGGAGAAACTATGGCTACACCTTC
>.|TRBV5-1|TRBJ1-6|.
CASSPLEGSLGPLHF
TGCGCCAGCAGCCCCCTTGAGGGTTCCCTTGGGCCCCTCCACTTT
>.|TRBV28|TRBJ1-2|.
CASSVDYGYTF
TGTGCCAGCAGTGTAGACTATGGCTACACCTTC
>.|TRBV19|TRBJ2-7|.
CASSTDSYEQYF
TGTGCCAGTAGTACGGACAGCTACGAGCAGTACTTC
>.|TRBV19|TRBJ2-5|.
CASKKAGGFLETQYF
TGTGCCAGTAAAAAGGCCGGCGGGTTTTTGGAGACCCAGTACTTC
>TRBD1|TRBV29-1|TRBJ2-3|.
CSVGQGATDTQYF
TGCAGCGTTGGACAGGGGGCGACAGATACGCAGTATTTT
>.|TRBV6-5|TRBJ2-7|.
CASRGLWDPRYEQYF
TGTGCCAGCAGGGGTTTGTGGGATCCCCGCTACGAGCAGTACTTC
>TRBD1|TRBV5-1|TRBJ2-7|.
CASSLSLDRVYEQYF
TGCGCCAGCAGCTTAAGTCTAGACAGGGTCTACGAGCAGTACTTC
>.|TRBV7-8|TRBJ1-1|.
CASRWGGEAFF
TGTGCCAGCAGGTGGGGGGGTGAAGCTTTCTTT
>TRBD1|TRBV4-1|TRBJ1-1|.
CASSQGPGQGALMNTEAFF
TGCGCCAGCAGCCAAGGACCGGGACAGGGGGCCCTTATGAACACTGAAGCTTTCTTT
>.|TRBV7-9|TRBJ2-7|few
CASSLVLFGASYEQYF
TGTGCCAGCAGCTTAGTTTTGTTTGGGGCGTCCTACGAGCAGTACTTC
>.|TRBV19|TRBJ2-3|.
CASSISGTSTDTQYF
TGTGCCAGTAGTATTTCCGGGACTAGCACAGATACGCAGTATTTT
>TRBD1|TRBV7-9|TRBJ1-2|few
CASSLGTGDPYGYTF
TGTGCCAGCAGCTTAGGAACAGGGGATCCCTATGGCTACACCTTC
>TRBD1|TRBV14|TRBJ2-7|.
CASSGAAQGVYEQYF
TGTGCCAGCAGCGGAGCCGCACAGGGGGTCTACGAGCAGTACTTC
>TRBD2|TRBV18|TRBJ2-1|.
CASSPPPRGDYNEQFF
TGTGCCAGCTCACCCCCTCCGCGGGGGGACTACAATGAGCAGTTCTTC
>TRBD1|TRBV3-1/TRBV3-2|TRBJ1-5|few
CASSQGTGEGQPQHF
TGTGCCAGCAGCCAAGGTACAGGGGAAGGTCAGCCCCAGCATTTT
>.|TRBV5-1|TRBJ2-3|.
CASSYLGPTSTDTQYF
TGCGCCAGCAGCTACCTGGGGCCAACTAGCACAGATACGCAGTATTTT
>TRBD2|TRBV19|TRBJ2-3|.
CASSIVGTSGGDRGYRQYF
TGTGCCAGTAGTATAGTTGGGACTAGCGGGGGGGATCGCGGGTATAGGCAGTATTTT
>.|TRBV7-3|TRBJ2-2|.
CASSLMGGRNTGELFF
TGTGCCAGCAGCTTAATGGGAGGAAGGAACACCGGGGAGCTGTTTTTT
>.|TRBV7-8|TRBJ1-6|.
CASSLFGQGTSSSYNSPLHF
TGTGCCAGCAGCTTATTTGGTCAGGGAACCTCTAGCTCCTATAATTCACCCCTCCACTTT
>TRBD1|TRBV6-5|TRBJ1-1|once
CASRPRTGGNPEAFF
TGTGCCAGCAGACCTCGGACAGGGGGCAACCCTGAAGCTTTCTTT
>TRBD1|TRBV7-9|TRBJ2-7|.
CASTHGQAYEQYF
TGTGCCAGCACCCACGGACAGGCCTACGAGCAGTACTTC
>.|TRBV9|TRBJ1-2|once
CASSPGLPTHGYTF
TGTGCCAGCAGCCCTGGACTCCCTACCCATGGCTACACCTTC
>.|TRBV18|TRBJ1-1|.
CASSPANRVTEAFF
TGTGCCAGCTCCCCTGCCAACAGGGTTACTGAAGCTTTCTTT
>.|TRBV7-8|TRBJ2-7|.
CASSSDRLGTAYEQYF
TGTGCCAGCAGCTCTGATAGGCTTGGCACAGCCTACGAGCAGTACTTC
>.|TRBV29-1|TRBJ2-2|.
CSVGGIGGELFF
TGCAGCGTTGGAGGCATTGGCGGGGAGCTGTTTTTT
>.|TRBV9|TRBJ1-2|.
CASSADSFNYGYTF
TGTGCCAGCAGCGCGGACAGTTTTAACTATGGCTACACCTTC
>TRBD2|TRBV28|TRBJ2-7|.
CASSGVSGRYEQYF
TGTGCCAGCAGTGGGGTGAGCGGGAGATACGAGCAGTACTTC
>.|TRBV7-8|TRBJ1-2|.
CASSHGRGEGYTF
TGTGCCAGCAGCCACGGCAGGGGTGAAGGCTACACCTTC
>.|TRBV18|TRBJ2-7|.
CASSPRERENPHF
TGTGCCAGCTCACCACGTGAACGCGAGAACCCCCATTTC
>TRBD1|TRBV14|TRBJ2-6|.
CASSLTGALSGANVLTF
TGTGCCAGCAGCCTTACAGGGGCGCTCTCTGGGGCCAACGTCCTGACTTTC
>TRBD1|TRBV18|TRBJ2-7|.
CASSQVGQGVRVGGEQYF
TGTGCCAGCTCACAGGTGGGGCAGGGGGTTCGTGTCGGTGGCGAGCAGTACTTC
>TRBD2|TRBV11-3|TRBJ2-3|.
CASSLNSGGAYTQYF
TGTGCCAGCAGCTTAAATAGCGGGGGGGCGTATACGCAGTATTTT
>.|TRBV29-1|TRBJ1-1|.
CSVEEPTEAFF
TGCAGCGTTGAGGAACCCACTGAAGCTTTCTTT
>.|TRBV10-3|TRBJ1-2|.
CAISQLLTAYGYTF
TGTGCCATCAGTCAACTCTTAACAGCCTATGGCTACACCTTC
>.|TRBV19|TRBJ1-1|.
CASSTTENTEAFF
TGTGCCAGTAGTACGACAGAGAACACTGAAGCTTTCTTT
>.|TRBV7-9|TRBJ1-1|.
CASSSLDGLEAFF
TGTGCCAGCAGTTCCCTGGACGGTCTCGAAGCTTTCTTT
>.|TRBV6-2/TRBV6-3|TRBJ2-3|.
CASSPYHIFSTDTQYF
TGTGCCAGCAGTCCGTACCACATCTTTAGCACAGATACGCAGTATTTT
>.|TRBV18|TRBJ2-2|.
CASSADGNGELFF
TGTGCCAGCTCTGCAGACGGAAACGGGGAGCTGTTTTTT
>.|TRBV6-5|TRBJ2-7|.
CASSYSRDISYEQYF
TGTGCCAGCAGTTACTCACGGGACATCTCCTACGAGCAGTACTTC
>.|TRBV5-8|TRBJ2-1|.
CASSLGSGAIVDEQFF
TGTGCCAGCAGCTTGGGCTCGGGGGCCATTGTGGATGAGCAGTTCTTC
>.|TRBV4-1|TRBJ2-7|.
CASSHPGTAYEQYF
TGCGCCAGCAGCCATCCCGGGACTGCCTACGAGCAGTACTTC